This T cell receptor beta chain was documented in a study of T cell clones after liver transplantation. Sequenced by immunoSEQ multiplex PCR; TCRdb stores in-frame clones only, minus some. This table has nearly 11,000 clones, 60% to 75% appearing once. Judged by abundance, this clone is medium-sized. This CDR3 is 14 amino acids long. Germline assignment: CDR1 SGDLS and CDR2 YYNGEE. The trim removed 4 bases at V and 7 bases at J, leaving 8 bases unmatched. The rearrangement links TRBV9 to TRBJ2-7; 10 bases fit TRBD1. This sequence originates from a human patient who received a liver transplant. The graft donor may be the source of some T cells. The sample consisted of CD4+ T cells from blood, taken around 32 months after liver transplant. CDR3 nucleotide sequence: TGTGCCAGCAGCCCTCGACAGGGGGCGGGGGAGCAGTACTTC. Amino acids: CASSPRQGAGEQYF.